The 5 T cell receptor beta chains below all came from one sample that was sequenced in a study of T cells in Graves' hyperthyroidism and ophthalmopathy. RNA transcripts served as the template for amplifying TCR beta CDR3 regions. First-round RT-PCR of the TCR CDR3 relied on the HTBI primer set. TCRdb reprocessed the multiplex PCR reads with MiXCR, giving one entry per CDR3 protein. The data hold roughly 700,000 distinct CDR3 sequences, with 14% observed a single time. The sequenced sample was blood. These receptors were obtained from a woman younger than 35 with Graves' hyperthyroidism.

In this sample, this clonotype turned up many times. This chain joins TRBV6-5 and TRBJ2-7; D remains unclear. V was shortened by 0 bases and J by 5 bases, with 14 bases between the two germline ends. The germline V gene has CDR1 MNHEY and CDR2 SVGAGI. This CDR3 has 15 residues. CDR3 amino acids: CASSYSKRQIHEQYF. The CDR3 bases are TGTGCCAGCAGTTACTCGAAGCGACAAATCCACGAGCAGTACTTC.

V gene TRBV7-2 combines with J gene TRBJ2-6; D gene ambiguous. V was clipped by 8 bases and J by 4 bases, with 9 bases between them. CDR3 size: 13 residues. CDR1 and CDR2 (germline): SGHTA, FQGNSA. The DNA for the CDR3 is TGTGCCAGCGGGTTCCGAGGGGCCAACGTCCTGACTTTC. Translating it yields CASGFRGANVLTF.

This clonotype was seen only a few times. V and J are TRBV27 and TRBJ1-2; D not certain. The CDR3 length is 13 residues. V was pared by 6 bases and J by 5 bases, with 13 bases between. The germline V gene encodes CDR1 MNHEY and CDR2 SMNVEV (reference sequence). For the CDR3, the DNA is TGTGCCAGCAGACTACGACTAGGATATGGCTACACCTTC. Amino acid sequence: CASRLRLGYGYTF.

The V and J genes are TRBV6-5 and TRBJ2-3; D tentatively reads TRBD1 or TRBD2 (6 bases each). The CDR3 consists of 15 residues. The germline gives CDR1 MNHEY, CDR2 SVGAGI. Trimming removed 4 bases at V and 4 bases at J, with 15 bases between. The CDR3 sequence is CASSLGGARADTQYF. CDR3 DNA: TGTGCCAGCAGTTTGGGGGGCGCCCGGGCAGATACGCAGTATTTT.

The V gene is TRBV20-1, the J gene TRBJ1-1; 7 bases agree with TRBD1. The CDR3 loop spans 14 amino acids. Trimming cost V 5 bases and J 4 bases; bases outside gene matches: 10. The germline V gene has CDR1 DFQATT and CDR2 SNEGSKA (reference sequence). This chain's CDR3 is CSARSYRGTTEAFF. The CDR3 coding sequence is TGCAGTGCTCGAAGCTACAGGGGAACCACTGAAGCTTTCTTT.